This T cell receptor beta chain is drawn from a study of cytomegalovirus exposure and HLA in healthy donors. Study results and caveats: A later analysis linked 15,000 to 20,000 TCR beta sequences to HLA alleles at 0.05 false discovery rate. Being productive about 90% or about 30% of the time was typical of most TCR beta V segments in an earlier analysis. In all likelihood, a cluster of highly shared sequence variants was a sequencing artifact.

Both 60 Vbeta primers and 13 Jbeta primers went into the PCR. In the original analysis: There were 80 million or so unique TCR beta chains by a later count, and about 11 million of them were shared. TCRdb's table, derived via immunoSEQ multiplex PCR, lists solely in-frame clones and lacks some. V, J and clone size derive from that table, while D and trimming were established from the DNA sequence. The table includes 90,000 to 120,000 clones, roughly 85% detected once. In the case of this clone: The antigen remains undetermined.

The origin of this receptor is a woman in her thirties or forties in good health and CMV-seronegative. The sequencing sample was made of PBMCs.

CDR3 protein: CASNRDRVSYEQYF. The CDR3, as DNA: TGTGCCAGCAACCGGGACAGGGTGTCCTACGAGCAGTACTTC. The chain is built from TRBV6-6 and TRBJ2-5; 9 nucleotides agree with TRBD1. The J call is uncertain, as TRBJ2-7 better fits the DNA end. This CDR3 spans 14 amino acids. CDR1 and CDR2 (germline): MNHNY, SVGAGI (reference sequence).